The present TCR beta chain was sequenced within a study of beta chain features in type 1 diabetes. Study-level results: Shorter TCRB CDR3s, moderately but significantly so, were found in Type 1 diabetes patients in all four CD4+ subsets. Comparison showed that naive, central memory and Treg TCRB repertoires appeared more similar among patients than among healthy donors.

Purity exceeded 98% in all sorted populations. Sequenced material consisted of expressed TCRB transcripts (all of the isolated RNA was reverse transcribed). Profiled with immunoSEQ multiplex PCR; TCRdb holds only in-frame clones, not every one. The sample shows around 500,000 clones, 9.5% to 12% of them seen only once. This clone occurred a few times. Its antigen is still unknown. Sequencing was carried out using naive CD4+ T cells from blood. The clonotype comes from a woman in her late teens or twenties in good health.

CDR3 region: CASSRRYRAQEGTQYF. CDR3 DNA: TGTGCCAGCAGCCGGCGGTACAGGGCCCAAGAGGGTACGCAGTATTTT. The chain couples TRBV14 to TRBJ2-3, with a possible D match to TRBD1 (6 bases). The germline gives CDR1 SGHDN, CDR2 FVKESK. Trimming stripped 4 bases from V and 8 bases from J, with 22 bases between. The length of the CDR3 is 16 residues.